These 21 T cell receptor beta chains were all obtained from the same sample, sequenced in a study of response to subunit inactivated influenza vaccine. TCRdb reprocessed the RT-PCR reads with MiXCR, giving one entry per CDR3 protein. The sample carries fewer than 600,000 distinct CDR3 sequences, less than 7.5% recorded once. Sequenced here: PBMCs from blood, sampled around 25 months after vaccination. Receptors originate from a man between 50 and 75 years old who received an inactivated influenza vaccine.

This chain uses TRBV29-1 with TRBJ2-1, with TRBD2 matching 9 bases. The CDR3 spans 14 residues. Trimming cost V 5 bases and J 9 bases; bases outside gene matches: 11. CDR1 is SQVTM and CDR2 is ANQGSEA in the germline V gene. Here the CDR3 reads CSVSAAGGQSEQFF. As DNA, the CDR3 is TGCAGCGTTTCCGCAGCGGGAGGTCAAAGTGAGCAGTTCTTC.

V usage is TRBV15 and J usage is TRBJ2-7; a weak D match, TRBD1 (5 bases). Trimming removed 2 bases at V and 4 bases at J, with 9 bases between. Germline V gene data show CDR1 as LNHNV and CDR2 as YYDKDF (reference sequence). The CDR3 runs to 13 residues. The CDR3 nucleotides read TGTGCCACCAGCAGAATAGACAGTTACGAGCAGTACTTC. Translation gives CATSRIDSYEQYF. The full variable domain, its missing parts supplied by reference TRBV15 and TRBJ2-7, is DAMVIQNPRYQVTQFGKPVTLSCSQTLNHNVMYWYQQKSSQAPKLLFHYYDKDFNNEADTPDNFQSRRPNTSFCFLDIRSPGLGDTAMYLCATSRIDSYEQYFGPGTRLTVT.

This clonotype was found many times. This rearrangement joins TRBV20-1 to TRBJ2-5; D remains ambiguous. V was trimmed by 3 bases and J by 7 bases, leaving 9 bases between them. Germline V gene lookup returns CDR1 DFQATT and CDR2 SNEGSKA (reference sequence). This CDR3 has 11 amino acids. The CDR3, as DNA: TGCAGTGCTAGCCCCAGTTGGACCCAGTACTTC. This codes for CSASPSWTQYF.

The chain links TRBV7-6 to TRBJ1-5; unclear D gene. V was clipped by 5 bases and J by 4 bases, with 21 bases between them. The CDR3 sequence is 17 residues long. CDR1 and CDR2 (germline): SGHVS, FNYEAQ. CDR3 bases: TGTGCCAGCAGCCCTCGAACTAGGACGGATAGGAATCAGCCCCAGCATTTT. This translates into CASSPRTRTDRNQPQHF.

The J gene is TRBJ2-7, the V gene TRBV19; D is undetermined. Trimming left V 6 bases short and J 3 bases short, with 18 bases between. From germline, CDR1 is LNHDA and CDR2 SQIVND (reference sequence). The CDR3 totals 15 residues. CDR3 nucleotide sequence: TGTGCCAGTAGCCTCGGAACTACACTTGGCTACGAGCAGTACTTC. It encodes CASSLGTTLGYEQYF.

The CDR3 protein is CASSLVGSGNQPQHF. CDR3 nucleotide sequence: TGTGCCAGCAGCTTGGTGGGATCTGGCAATCAGCCCCAGCATTTT. The chain combines TRBV5-5 with TRBJ1-5; D unclear. The V end lost 0 bases, the J end lost 2 bases, and 9 bases lay between the germline ends. Germline V lookup: CDR1 SGHKS, CDR2 YYEKEE (reference sequence). The CDR3 extends over 15 amino acids.

The genes are TRBV20-1 and TRBJ2-4; weak D call: TRBD1 (5 bases). The CDR3 length is 13 residues. CDR1 is DFQATT, CDR2 SNEGSKA, per germline (reference sequence). The ends were cut back, 2 bases at V and 7 bases at J, with 12 bases in the middle. This CDR3 is CSARRAGMNIQYF. The CDR3 coding sequence is TGCAGTGCTAGACGGGCAGGGATGAACATTCAGTACTTC.

As for this clonotype: With a much larger clone just one base away, this may be a read error. V usage is TRBV12-3 or TRBV12-4 and J usage is TRBJ2-1; no reliable D call. The CDR3 runs to 13 residues. Trimming cost V 4 bases and J 4 bases, with 8 bases left between them. The CDR3 region has the DNA TGTGCCAGCAGTTCATGGGTATACAATGAGCAGTTCTTC. The encoded protein is CASSSWVYNEQFF.

This clonotype showed up just a few times. The chain has TRBV20-1 and TRBJ1-2; no firm D call. Germline V CDR1 and CDR2: DFQATT, SNEGSKA (reference sequence). With 1 base removed from V and 1 base from J, the gap between germline ends came to 13 bases. This CDR3 has 15 residues. The CDR3 DNA reads as TGCAGTGCTAGAGGGGCTGGCGGCGATAACTATGGCTACACCTTC. Translated: CSARGAGGDNYGYTF.

The chain links TRBV29-1 to TRBJ2-3, with D possibly being TRBD1 or TRBD2 (6 bases each). CDR1 and CDR2 from the germline V gene are SQVTM and ANQGSEA. Trimming left V 0 bases short and J 2 bases short, with 9 bases between. This CDR3 has 14 residues. The CDR3 here is CSVEERGATDTQYF. The CDR3 DNA follows: TGCAGCGTTGAAGAGAGGGGGGCCACAGATACGCAGTATTTT.

This clonotype has a count of ten or more. The chain uses TRBV11-2 and TRBJ2-7; no clear D gene. CDR1 SGHAT and CDR2 FQNNGV come from the germline V gene. This CDR3 spans 11 amino acids. V was trimmed by 5 bases and J by 3 bases, leaving 5 bases between them. The DNA for the CDR3 is TGTGCCAGCAGCCGAAACTACGAGCAGTACTTC. As protein: CASSRNYEQYF.

In its sample, this clonotype was seen a few times. CDR3 coding DNA: TGCAGTGCTAGAGAGTTATCGGGACAGGGGACCTACGAGCAGTACTTC. It is translated as CSARELSGQGTYEQYF. The rearrangement joins TRBV20-1 to TRBJ2-7, with 10 nucleotides matching TRBD1. The germline V gene has CDR1 DFQATT and CDR2 SNEGSKA (reference sequence). The CDR3 extends over 16 amino acids. Trimming at V came to 0 bases and at J to 2 bases, leaving 7 bases not matched to a gene.

A few counts support this clonotype. The chain carries TRBV5-6 and TRBJ1-1; D not resolved. CDR1 is SGHDT, CDR2 YYEEEE, per germline. The CDR3 length is 15 residues. V was cut by 3 bases and J by 4 bases, with 16 bases left in between. The CDR3 DNA is TGTGCCAGCAGCTCGTTTTTCGGGATCTCCACTGAAGCTTTCTTT. It codes for CASSSFFGISTEAFF.

A few counts support this clonotype. The chain recombines TRBV5-6 with TRBJ1-5, with unresolved D. Germline CDR1 is SGHDT and CDR2 is YYEEEE. The CDR3 extends over 14 amino acids. Trimming removed 1 base from V and 3 bases from J, with 8 bases in between. The CDR3 reads CASSLKIPNQPQHF. The CDR3 DNA sequence: TGTGCCAGCAGCTTGAAGATCCCCAATCAGCCCCAGCATTTT.

The rearrangement uses TRBV6-2 or TRBV6-3 and TRBJ1-3; 7 nucleotides agree with TRBD1. Losses at the gene ends were 5 bases for V and 0 bases for J; bases not matched to a gene: 1. CDR1 is MNHEY, CDR2 SVGEGT, per germline. The CDR3 is made up of 14 amino acids. The CDR3 region is CASSGQDSGNTIYF. CDR3 coding DNA: TGTGCCAGCAGTGGACAGGACTCTGGAAACACCATATATTTT.

The table lists this clonotype with a few counts. This chain uses TRBV9 with TRBJ2-5, with 7 bases identical to TRBD1. Losses at the gene ends were 3 bases for V and 2 bases for J; bases not matched to a gene: 10. Germline V gene lookup returns CDR1 SGDLS and CDR2 YYNGEE. The CDR3 has 16 amino acids. The CDR3 protein is CASSANRDSGQETQYF. The CDR3 nucleotides are TGTGCCAGCAGCGCAAACCGGGACAGCGGACAAGAGACCCAGTACTTC.

This clonotype appeared many times. The chain uses TRBV7-9 and TRBJ1-5; D unclear. V lost 5 bases, J lost 3 bases, and 11 bases lay in between. Germline CDR1 SEHNR, CDR2 FQNEAQ (reference sequence). The CDR3 contains 14 residues. The CDR3 spells CASSPGVDNQPQHF. The CDR3 DNA is TGTGCCAGCAGCCCAGGTGTCGACAATCAGCCCCAGCATTTT.

This clonotype has more than one count but fewer than ten. The chain combines TRBV5-1 with TRBJ2-5; no reliable D call. Germline V gene data show CDR1 as SGHRS and CDR2 as YFSETQ. The CDR3 contains 15 residues. V lost 4 bases to trimming and J lost 4 bases, with 17 bases between them. DNA for the CDR3: TGCGCCAGCAGCCCCCTAGGTGGTAGAGGAGAGACCCAGTACTTC. It codes for CASSPLGGRGETQYF.

This clonotype was seen at least ten times. The chain carries TRBV5-5 and TRBJ2-5; perhaps TRBD2 as D (7 bases). Germline CDR1 and CDR2: SGHKS and YYEKEE (reference sequence). V gave up 4 bases and J gave up 4 bases, with 14 bases separating them. The CDR3 covers 14 residues. The CDR3 protein is CASSRPGGVETQYF. The CDR3 DNA is TGTGCCAGCAGCCGGCCGGGGGGCGTAGAGACCCAGTACTTC.

This clonotype was seen only a few times. The chain joins TRBV11-2 to TRBJ2-5; 9 nucleotides align to TRBD1. In germline, CDR1 is SGHAT, CDR2 FQNNGV. Trimming cost V 0 bases and J 4 bases; bases outside gene matches: 12. This CDR3 comprises 18 residues. The CDR3 reads CASSLDRDRVSAGETQYF. The CDR3 bases are TGTGCCAGCAGCTTAGACCGGGACAGGGTTAGTGCGGGAGAGACCCAGTACTTC.

This chain joins TRBV18 and TRBJ1-1; TRBD1 is a possible D gene (6 bases). V was clipped by 3 bases and J by 10 bases, with 15 bases between them. This CDR3 comprises 13 residues. Germline V CDR1 and CDR2: KGHSH, LQKENI. The CDR3, as DNA: TGTGCCAGCTCACCCAAAGAGACAGGAGTAGCTTTCTTT. Encoded protein: CASSPKETGVAFF.